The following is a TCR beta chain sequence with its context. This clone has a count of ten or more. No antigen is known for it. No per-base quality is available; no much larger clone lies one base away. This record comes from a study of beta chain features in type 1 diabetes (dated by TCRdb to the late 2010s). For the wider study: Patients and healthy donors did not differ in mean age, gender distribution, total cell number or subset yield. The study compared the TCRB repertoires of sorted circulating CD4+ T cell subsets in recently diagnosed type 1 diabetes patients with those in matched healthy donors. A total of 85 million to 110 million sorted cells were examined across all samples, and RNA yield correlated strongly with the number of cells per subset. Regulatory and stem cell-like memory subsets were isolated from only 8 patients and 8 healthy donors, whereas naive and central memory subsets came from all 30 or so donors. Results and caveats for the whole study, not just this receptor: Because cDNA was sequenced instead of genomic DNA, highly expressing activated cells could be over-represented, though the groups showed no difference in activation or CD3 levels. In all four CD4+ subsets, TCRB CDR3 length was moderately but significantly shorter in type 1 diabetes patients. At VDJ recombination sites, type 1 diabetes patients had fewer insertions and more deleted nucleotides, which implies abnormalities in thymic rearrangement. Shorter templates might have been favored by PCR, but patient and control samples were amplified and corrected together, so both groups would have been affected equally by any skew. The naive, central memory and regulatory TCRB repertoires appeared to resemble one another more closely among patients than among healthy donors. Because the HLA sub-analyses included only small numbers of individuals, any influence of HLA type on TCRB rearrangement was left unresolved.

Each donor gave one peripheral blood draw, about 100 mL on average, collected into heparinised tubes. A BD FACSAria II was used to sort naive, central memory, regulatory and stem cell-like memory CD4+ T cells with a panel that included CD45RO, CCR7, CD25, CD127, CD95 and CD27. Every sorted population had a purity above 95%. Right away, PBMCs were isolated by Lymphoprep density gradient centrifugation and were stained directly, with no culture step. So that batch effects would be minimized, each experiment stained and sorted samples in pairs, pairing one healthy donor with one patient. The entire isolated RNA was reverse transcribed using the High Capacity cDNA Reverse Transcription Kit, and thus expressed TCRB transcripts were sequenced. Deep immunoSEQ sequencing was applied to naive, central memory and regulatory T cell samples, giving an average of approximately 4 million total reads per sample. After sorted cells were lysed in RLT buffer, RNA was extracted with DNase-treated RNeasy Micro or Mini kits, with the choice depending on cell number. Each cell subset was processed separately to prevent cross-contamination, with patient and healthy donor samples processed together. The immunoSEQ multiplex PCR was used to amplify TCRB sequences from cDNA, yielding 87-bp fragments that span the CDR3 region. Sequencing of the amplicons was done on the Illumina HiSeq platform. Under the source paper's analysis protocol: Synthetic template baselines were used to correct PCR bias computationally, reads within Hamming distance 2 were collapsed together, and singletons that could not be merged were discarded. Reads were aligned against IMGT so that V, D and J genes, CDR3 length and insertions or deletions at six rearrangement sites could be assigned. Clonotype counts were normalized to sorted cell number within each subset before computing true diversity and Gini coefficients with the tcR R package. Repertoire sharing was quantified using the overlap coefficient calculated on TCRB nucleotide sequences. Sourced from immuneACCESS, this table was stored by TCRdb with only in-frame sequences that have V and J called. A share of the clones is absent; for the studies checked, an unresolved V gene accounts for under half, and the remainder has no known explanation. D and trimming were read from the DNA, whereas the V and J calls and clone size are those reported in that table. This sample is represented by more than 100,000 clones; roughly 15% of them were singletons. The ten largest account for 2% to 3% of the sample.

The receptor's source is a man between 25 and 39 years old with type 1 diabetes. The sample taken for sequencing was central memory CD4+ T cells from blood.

The nucleotide sequence is given as TGTGCCAGCAGCCCGGGATTGTCCGGGGAGCAGTACTTC. The translation is CASSPGLSGEQYF. This chain is built from TRBV7-9 and TRBJ2-7; a weak D assignment points to TRBD2 (5 bases agree). In the germline V gene (reference sequence), CDR1 corresponds to SEHNR and CDR2 to FQNEAQ. The trim is 5 bases for V and 7 bases for J, with a gap of 15 bases between the germline ends. The CDR3 holds 13 amino acids from the cysteine to the phenylalanine. Of all the DNA, just the CDR3 is kept, 39 bases in frame from base 1. The entire variable domain, with the stretches around the CDR3 drawn from the reference TRBV7-9 and TRBJ2-7 proteins, is DTGVSQNPRHKITKRGQNVTFRCDPISEHNRLYWYRQTLGQGPEFLTYFQNEAQLEKSRLLSDRFSAERPKGSFSTLEIQRTEQGDSAMYLCASSPGLSGEQYFGPGTRLTVT.